The 16 T cell receptor beta chains presented below share a single source sample, sequenced in a study of T-cell reconstitution after alpha-beta-depleted transplantation in children. Unique molecular identifiers were incorporated during preparation of the TCRbeta library. TCRdb re-called the PCR reads through MiXCR, storing one row per CDR3 protein. The sample contains approximately 650,000 distinct CDR3 sequences, less than 15% of which appear only once. Source: PBMCs, taken before TCRalphabeta/CD19-depleted stem cell transplant. The receptors originated from a girl aged 2-10 years with congenital amegakaryocytic thrombocytopenia, due to receive a stem cell transplant.

There are a few counts of this clonotype. The genes are TRBV7-2 and TRBJ2-7; no definite D call. V lost 7 bases and J 6 bases, leaving 16 bases between the germline ends. The CDR3 sequence is 13 residues long. The germline gives CDR1 SGHTA, CDR2 FQGNSA. The CDR3 DNA sequence: TGTGCCAGCACCCAAAGACCTGGCGGCGAGCAGTACTTC. It specifies CASTQRPGGEQYF.

This clonotype occurred a few times. The chain combines TRBV5-1 with TRBJ2-7; D uncertain. The CDR3 is 12 residues long. The germline gives CDR1 SGHRS, CDR2 YFSETQ. The V end was cut by 1 base, the J end by 9 bases, with 11 bases between. The CDR3 sequence: CASSLSYEVQYF. Here the CDR3 DNA reads TGCGCCAGCAGCTTGTCATACGAGGTGCAGTACTTC.

This clonotype was seen repeatedly, ten times or more. The chain uses TRBV4-2 and TRBJ2-7; no definite D call. Germline V CDR1 and CDR2: LGHNA, YNFKEQ. V dropped 1 base and J dropped 0 bases, with 7 bases sitting between them. The CDR3 consists of 14 residues. The CDR3, as DNA: TGTGCCAGCAGCCAAGTAGAGAACTCCTACGAGCAGTACTTC. It translates to CASSQVENSYEQYF.

This clonotype was counted between two and nine times. The gene calls are TRBV7-9 and TRBJ2-7; D unresolved. The CDR3 is 14 amino acids. V lost 5 bases to trimming and J lost 3 bases, with 14 bases between them. Germline CDR1 is SEHNR and CDR2 is FQNEAQ (reference sequence). The CDR3 region is CASSPSGQIYEQYF. As DNA, the CDR3 is TGTGCCAGCAGCCCCTCGGGTCAGATCTACGAGCAGTACTTC.

In its sample, this clonotype was seen many times. The CDR3 DNA sequence: TGTGCCAGCAGCGATCTTATTACAGGGACCTACGAGCAGTACTTC. Its translation is CASSDLITGTYEQYF. The chain employs TRBV7-6 and TRBJ2-7; tentative D call: TRBD1 (6 bases). Trimming removed 5 bases at V and 2 bases at J, with 16 bases between. The CDR3 totals 15 residues. Germline V gene data show CDR1 as SGHVS and CDR2 as FNYEAQ.

The chain links TRBV7-7 to TRBJ2-2; D gene unclear. Germline V gene lookup returns CDR1 SSHAT and CDR2 FNYEAQ (reference sequence). The V and J ends lost 5 bases and 4 bases respectively, with 8 bases between them. The CDR3 extends over 13 amino acids. CDR3 residues: CASSRPVTGELFF. CDR3 nucleotide sequence: TGTGCCAGCAGCCGCCCAGTCACCGGGGAGCTGTTTTTT.

Note on this clonotype: A much larger clone lies one base from this, so it may be a read error. The genes are TRBV6-1 and TRBJ2-1; D is possibly TRBD2 (5 bases). The germline CDR1 and CDR2 sequences are MNHNS and SASEGT. The CDR3 sequence is 14 residues long. V lost 11 bases and J 1 base, leaving 15 bases between the germline ends. CDR3 in DNA: TGTGCCTGCTCGGACTGGAGTTCCTACAATGAGCAGTTCTTC. Translated: CACSDWSSYNEQFF.

This clonotype was counted a few times. The V gene is TRBV12-5, the J gene TRBJ2-7; the D call may be TRBD1 or TRBD2 (5 bases each). The V gene lost 2 bases and the J gene lost 1 base, with 21 bases spanning the gap. Germline CDR1 and CDR2: LGHNT and FRNRAP. The CDR3 consists of 18 residues. This CDR3 reads CASGLPLGSSGRSYEQYF. In DNA form, the CDR3 reads TGTGCTAGTGGTTTGCCCCTGGGTTCCTCGGGGCGGTCCTACGAGCAGTACTTC.

This clonotype has more than one count but fewer than ten. The J gene is TRBJ2-5, the V gene TRBV15; D remains ambiguous. The germline V gene encodes CDR1 LNHNV and CDR2 YYDKDF (reference sequence). Trimming took 1 base from V and 2 from J, leaving 5 bases between them. This CDR3 has 13 amino acids. CDR3 region: CATSRAPQETQYF. The DNA of the CDR3 is TGTGCCACCAGCAGAGCGCCACAAGAGACCCAGTACTTC.

Many counts were recorded for this clonotype. V is TRBV20-1 and J is TRBJ2-1; either TRBD1 or TRBD2 may supply D (5 bases each). V lost 5 bases and J lost 5, with 19 bases in between. The CDR3 covers 15 residues. The germline V gene has CDR1 DFQATT and CDR2 SNEGSKA (reference sequence). CDR3 protein: CSAEPSGRFDNEQFF. The CDR3 DNA sequence: TGCAGTGCTGAACCCTCGGGACGCTTTGACAATGAGCAGTTCTTC.

The chain links TRBV7-9 to TRBJ2-7; D ambiguous. CDR1 is SEHNR and CDR2 is FQNEAQ in the germline V gene (reference sequence). The ends were cut back, 5 bases at V and 6 bases at J, with 14 bases in the middle. The CDR3 is made up of 13 amino acids. The chain's CDR3 is CASSPTSTCEQYF. The CDR3 bases are TGTGCCAGCAGCCCCACTTCCACCTGCGAGCAGTACTTC.

This sequence joins TRBV5-5 and TRBJ1-5, with D tentatively TRBD1 (5 bases). Between the trimmed V and J ends, which lost 0 bases and 2 bases, there was a span of 9 bases. This CDR3 comprises 15 residues. Per the germline V gene, CDR1 is SGHKS and CDR2 is YYEKEE (reference sequence). CDR3 coding DNA: TGTGCCAGCAGCTTGGAGGGGAACGGCAATCAGCCCCAGCATTTT. It is translated as CASSLEGNGNQPQHF.

This clonotype was observed at least ten times. The chain combines TRBV6-1 with TRBJ2-1; TRBD2 might be the D (6 bases). CDR1 is MNHNS, CDR2 SASEGT, per germline. V gave up 6 bases and J gave up 1 base, with 19 bases separating them. This CDR3 contains 17 residues. CDR3 bases: TGTGCCAGCAGCTCGCTGCCCGGGGGTCAATCCTACAATGAGCAGTTCTTC. Its protein is CASSSLPGGQSYNEQFF.

This clonotype was seen repeatedly, ten times or more. The gene calls are TRBV5-5 and TRBJ2-7; D is uncertain. Germline CDR1 is SGHKS and CDR2 is YYEKEE (reference sequence). The CDR3 is 12 amino acids. Trimming removed 4 bases at V and 2 bases at J, with 7 bases between. The CDR3 spells CASSPTTYEQYF. As DNA, the CDR3 is TGTGCCAGCAGCCCTACAACCTACGAGCAGTACTTC.

There are many counts of this clonotype. The J gene is TRBJ2-3, the V gene TRBV12-3 or TRBV12-4; D gene ambiguous. V lost 6 bases and J 0 bases, leaving 22 bases between the germline ends. The CDR3 extends over 18 amino acids. The CDR3 sequence is CASSDKLTGYLSTDTQYF. CDR3 in DNA: TGTGCCAGCAGCGACAAACTCACGGGCTATTTAAGCACAGATACGCAGTATTTT.

The chain joins TRBV12-3 or TRBV12-4 to TRBJ2-1; 10 nucleotides agree with TRBD2. V lost 6 bases to trimming and J lost 7 bases; unmatched junction nucleotides: 9. The CDR3 runs to 15 residues. The CDR3 DNA reads TGTGCCAGCAGCGGCGGGACTAGCGAACTAAATGAGCAGTTCTTC. It specifies CASSGGTSELNEQFF.